The 26 T cell receptor beta chains given below trace back to one sample, sequenced in a study of shared clonotypes between healthy human individuals. Produced via immunoSEQ multiplex PCR; TCRdb's table is partial and in-frame only. Of roughly 810,000 clones in the sample, roughly 96% are singletons; the top ten hold under 0.3%. Naive CD8 cells, CD45RO-negative and positively selected for CCR7, excluded terminally differentiated effector memory CD45RA+ cells. Sequencing input: naive CD8+ T cells sorted from blood. The receptors were sampled from a man aged 25-45 years in good health.

This chain links TRBV29-1 with TRBJ2-6, with TRBD2 identical over 7 bases. The CDR3 spans 17 residues. J gave up 0 bases and V 4 bases, and 9 bases lay outside the gene matches. The germline V gene has CDR1 SQVTM and CDR2 ANQGSEA. CDR3 nucleotides: TGCAGCGTTGTCGCCAGGGACTATAGCTCTGGGGCCAACGTCCTGACTTTC. Its protein product is CSVVARDYSSGANVLTF.

J is TRBJ1-2 and V is TRBV20-1, with D unclear. This CDR3 is built from 11 residues. CDR1 and CDR2 from the germline V gene are DFQATT and SNEGSKA (reference sequence). Trimming stripped 3 bases from V and 7 bases from J, with 9 bases between. The CDR3 nucleotides read TGCAGTGCTAGTTGGCGCGCTGGCTACACCTTC. Its protein product is CSASWRAGYTF.

The CDR3, as DNA: TGTGCCACCAGCAGAGATGGGGACAGAGTCTATGGCTACACCTTC. It encodes CATSRDGDRVYGYTF. The V call is TRBV15, the J call TRBJ1-2; TRBD1 matches 7 bases. The V and J ends lost 0 bases and 4 bases, in that order; junction bases with no gene match: 5. The CDR3 length is 15 residues. Germline lookup yields CDR1 LNHNV and CDR2 YYDKDF (reference sequence). Together with reference TRBV15 and TRBJ1-2, the CDR3 gives the full variable domain: DAMVIQNPRYQVTQFGKPVTLSCSQTLNHNVMYWYQQKSSQAPKLLFHYYDKDFNNEADTPDNFQSRRPNTSFCFLDIRSPGLGDTAMYLCATSRDGDRVYGYTFGSGTRLTVV.

V gene TRBV27 combines with J gene TRBJ2-5, with a possible D match to TRBD1 (5 bases). V lost 6 bases to trimming and J lost 2 bases, with 22 bases between them. CDR3 size: 17 residues. Per germline, CDR1 MNHEY and CDR2 SMNVEV (reference sequence). In DNA, the CDR3 is TGTGCCAGCAGCGAAATGCAGGGTGGTAGAGGACAAGAGACCCAGTACTTC. Protein sequence: CASSEMQGGRGQETQYF.

The V gene is TRBV14, the J gene TRBJ2-7, with 7 bases fitting TRBD2. Looked up from germline, CDR1 is SGHDN and CDR2 is FVKESK. Trimming cost V 4 bases and J 3 bases; bases outside gene matches: 6. The CDR3 is 14 residues long. The CDR3, as DNA: TGTGCCAGCAGCCCAGGGACGGGAGGCTACGAGCAGTACTTC. Translation gives CASSPGTGGYEQYF.

This chain links TRBV29-1 with TRBJ1-4, with D perhaps matching TRBD1 (6 bases). V gave up 5 bases and J gave up 2 bases, with 9 bases separating them. The germline V gene encodes CDR1 SQVTM and CDR2 ANQGSEA. The CDR3 runs 13 residues. Here the CDR3 DNA reads TGCAGCGTTTCGACAGGTACTAATGAAAAACTGTTTTTT. This sequence encodes CSVSTGTNEKLFF.

V is TRBV5-1 and J is TRBJ1-1, with TRBD1 matching over 7 bases. The CDR3 extends over 19 amino acids. V shed 0 bases, J shed 1 base, and the junction held 15 bases outside the gene matches. CDR1 is SGHRS, CDR2 YFSETQ, per germline. The DNA of the CDR3 is TGCGCCAGCAGCTTGGGAGTCCCCGAGGGGGCCTACGGGAACACTGAAGCTTTCTTT. Translated: CASSLGVPEGAYGNTEAFF.

This sequence joins TRBV14 and TRBJ2-7; D gene uncertain. CDR1 and CDR2 (germline): SGHDN, FVKESK. The CDR3 spans 16 residues. V was cut by 0 bases and J by 0 bases, with 12 bases left in between. The CDR3 DNA reads as TGTGCCAGCAGCCAAGATCTGACGTTAAGCTCCTACGAGCAGTACTTC. It yields the protein CASSQDLTLSSYEQYF. The full variable domain, in which reference TRBV14 and TRBJ2-7 provide the parts outside the CDR3, is EAGVTQFPSHSVIEKGQTVTLRCDPISGHDNLYWYRRVMGKEIKFLLHFVKESKQDESGMPNNRFLAERTGGTYSTLKVQPAELEDSGVYFCASSQDLTLSSYEQYFGPGTRLTVT.

The rearrangement uses TRBV10-3 and TRBJ2-6; no firm D call. Germline CDR1 and CDR2: ENHRY and SYGVKD. V was pared by 3 bases and J by 4 bases, with 10 bases between. The CDR3 is 15 residues long. The CDR3 region has the DNA TGTGCCATCAGTGATTGGGGATCGGGGGCCAACGTCCTGACTTTC. It translates to CAISDWGSGANVLTF.

The rearrangement uses TRBV4-1 and TRBJ2-7, with D possibly TRBD2 on 6 matching bases. Per the germline V gene, CDR1 is MGHRA and CDR2 is YSYEKL. The CDR3 totals 16 residues. V was trimmed by 3 bases and J by 1 base, leaving 16 bases between them. CDR3 amino acids: CASSHDTEEGSYEQYF. DNA for the CDR3: TGCGCCAGCAGCCATGACACAGAGGAGGGGTCCTACGAGCAGTACTTC.

The CDR3 nucleotides read TGTGCCAGCAGCCCCGGATTGGGACAGGGTTCCTACAATGAGCAGTTCTTC. Residues: CASSPGLGQGSYNEQFF. J is TRBJ2-1 and V is TRBV14; TRBD1 matches 9 bases. The junction had 8 bases not matched to a gene; V was cut back by 4 bases and J by 1 base. CDR1 is SGHDN and CDR2 is FVKESK in the germline V gene. The CDR3 has 17 amino acids.

This chain connects TRBV11-2 to TRBJ2-5; unclear D gene. This CDR3 contains 13 residues. V was pared by 1 base and J by 4 bases, with 7 bases between. The germline V gene has CDR1 SGHAT and CDR2 FQNNGV. CDR3 in DNA: TGTGCCAGCAGCTTAGTCCCGGTAGAGACCCAGTACTTC. This gives the protein CASSLVPVETQYF. The full variable domain, in which reference TRBV11-2 and TRBJ2-5 provide the parts outside the CDR3, is EAGVAQSPRYKIIEKRQSVAFWCNPISGHATLYWYQQILGQGPKLLIQFQNNGVVDDSQLPKDRFSAERLKGVDSTLKIQPAKLEDSAVYLCASSLVPVETQYFGPGTRLLVL.

This clone came up once. This chain connects TRBV7-9 to TRBJ2-3; 8 bases agree with TRBD2. This CDR3 comprises 15 residues. The germline V gene has CDR1 SEHNR and CDR2 FQNEAQ (reference sequence). J lost 3 bases, V lost 5 bases, and 7 bases had no gene match. As DNA, the CDR3 is TGTGCCAGCAGCCCCCGGACTAGCCAAACAGATACGCAGTATTTT. It translates to CASSPRTSQTDTQYF.

The chain joins TRBV9 to TRBJ1-2, with a tentative D call TRBD1 (5 bases). The CDR3 is made up of 11 amino acids. V lost 9 bases and J 7 bases, leaving 13 bases between the germline ends. Germline V lookup: CDR1 SGDLS, CDR2 YYNGEE. CDR3 loop: CATGGRGGYTF. The CDR3 DNA reads as TGTGCCACGGGAGGGAGGGGTGGCTACACCTTC.

The V gene is TRBV27, the J gene TRBJ2-3, with D possibly being TRBD1 (6 bases). Germline values: CDR1 MNHEY, CDR2 SMNVEV (reference sequence). The ends were cut back, 4 bases at V and 0 bases at J, with 11 bases in the middle. The CDR3 consists of 15 residues. CDR3 sequence reads: CASSSGQTSTDTQYF. The CDR3, as DNA: TGTGCCAGCAGTTCCGGACAGACTAGCACAGATACGCAGTATTTT.

The chain employs TRBV21-1 and TRBJ2-1; the D call TRBD2 from the table was never checked on the DNA. TRBV21-1 is classified as a pseudogene. The CDR3 loop spans 14 amino acids. The chain's CDR3 is CASSKAGLAARQFF. The CDR3 DNA sequence: TGTGCCAGCAGCAAAGCCGGACTAGCGGCAAGGCAGTTCTTC.

This clone has a single count. The V call is TRBV19, the J call TRBJ1-5, with D unclear. Germline V lookup: CDR1 LNHDA, CDR2 SQIVND (reference sequence). The germline V and J ends were trimmed by 7 bases and 0 bases, with 4 bases remaining between them. The CDR3 covers 12 residues. CDR3 loop: CASTDSNQPQHF. Written as DNA, the CDR3 is TGTGCCAGTACGGATAGCAATCAGCCCCAGCATTTT.

This sequence joins TRBV15 and TRBJ2-7; D uncertain. The CDR3 is 16 residues long. V lost 1 base, J lost 5 bases, and 18 bases lay in between. CDR1 is LNHNV, CDR2 YYDKDF, per germline (reference sequence). Here the CDR3 DNA reads TGTGCCACCAGCAGAGCCGTAAGTCTAGTAGTCAACGAGCAGTACTTC. It specifies CATSRAVSLVVNEQYF.

This clone occurred once. The CDR3 region has the DNA TGTGCCAGCAGCCCGACCGGCAGCCCTGAAGCTTTCTTT. Its translation: CASSPTGSPEAFF. The chain recombines TRBV5-4 with TRBJ1-1; unclear D gene. CDR1 and CDR2 (germline): SGHNT, YYREEE (reference sequence). The V end was cut by 4 bases, the J end by 6 bases, with 13 bases between. The CDR3 has 13 amino acids.

This clone was picked up one time. V gene TRBV5-6 combines with J gene TRBJ1-1; D gene unclear. V lost 4 bases and J 1 base, leaving 8 bases between the germline ends. CDR1 SGHDT and CDR2 YYEEEE come from the germline V gene. The CDR3 has 13 residues. The CDR3 sequence: CASSLSPNTEAFF. CDR3 DNA sequence: TGTGCCAGCAGCCTTTCCCCGAACACTGAAGCTTTCTTT.

The gene calls are TRBV7-7 and TRBJ2-6; 9 bases agree with TRBD1. Germline lookup yields CDR1 SSHAT and CDR2 FNYEAQ (reference sequence). The CDR3 loop spans 20 amino acids. Trimming took 0 bases from V and 0 from J; bases not matched to a gene: 9. CDR3 DNA sequence: TGTGCCAGCAGCTTAGCGCCCATACAGGGGGCAATCTCTGGGGCCAACGTCCTGACTTTC. It encodes CASSLAPIQGAISGANVLTF.

The rearrangement joins TRBV6-1 to TRBJ2-2, with D unresolved. There are 14 residues in the CDR3. V lost 1 base and J lost 6, with 9 bases in between. The germline gives CDR1 MNHNS, CDR2 SASEGT. CDR3 protein: CASSEGLPPGELFF. CDR3 sequence (DNA): TGTGCCAGCAGTGAAGGGTTACCACCCGGGGAGCTGTTTTTT.

The gene calls are TRBV11-3 and TRBJ2-7; D is possibly TRBD1 (6 bases). Germline CDR1 SGHNT, CDR2 YENEEA. Trimming took 1 base from V and 6 from J, leaving 10 bases between them. The CDR3 runs 13 residues. Here the CDR3 DNA reads TGTGCCAGCAGCTTAGGGACAGCCGCCGAGCAGTACTTC. Residues: CASSLGTAAEQYF.

The J gene is TRBJ2-4, the V gene TRBV11-2, with D unresolved. Trimming left V 5 bases short and J 5 bases short, with 7 bases between. The germline V gene encodes CDR1 SGHAT and CDR2 FQNNGV. CDR3 length equals 12 residues. The CDR3 coding sequence is TGTGCCAGCAGCGGTATCGAAAACATTCAGTACTTC. Translation gives CASSGIENIQYF.

This chain connects TRBV7-2 to TRBJ2-7; D unresolved. V was trimmed by 5 bases and J by 6 bases, leaving 14 bases between them. Germline CDR1 is SGHTA and CDR2 is FQGNSA. This CDR3 is built from 13 residues. The CDR3 sequence is CASSPTLLGEQYF. As DNA, the CDR3 is TGTGCCAGCAGCCCTACCCTCCTCGGCGAGCAGTACTTC.

The chain employs TRBV29-1 and TRBJ2-7; 11 nucleotides align to TRBD2. Trimming at V came to 0 bases and at J to 4 bases, leaving 5 bases not matched to a gene. Germline V gene sequence: CDR1 SQVTM, CDR2 ANQGSEA. There are 15 residues in the CDR3. CDR3 nucleotides: TGCAGCGTTGAAGAACTAGCGGGAGTGCAGTACGAGCAGTACTTC. Protein: CSVEELAGVQYEQYF.